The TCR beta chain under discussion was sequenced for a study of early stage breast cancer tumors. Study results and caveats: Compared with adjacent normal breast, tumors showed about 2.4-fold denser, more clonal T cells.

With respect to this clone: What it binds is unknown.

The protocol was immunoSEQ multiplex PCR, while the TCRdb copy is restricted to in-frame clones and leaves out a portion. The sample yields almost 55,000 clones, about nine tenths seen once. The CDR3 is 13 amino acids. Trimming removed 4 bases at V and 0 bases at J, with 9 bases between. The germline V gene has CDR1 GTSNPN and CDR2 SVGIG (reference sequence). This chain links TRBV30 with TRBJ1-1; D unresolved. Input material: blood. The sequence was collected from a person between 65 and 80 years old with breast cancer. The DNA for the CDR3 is TGTGCCTGGACACGCAGGATGAACACTGAAGCTTTCTTT. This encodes CAWTRRMNTEAFF. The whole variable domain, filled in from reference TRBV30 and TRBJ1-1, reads SQTIHQWPATLVQPVGSPLSLECTVEGTSNPNLYWYRQAAGRGLQLLFYSVGIGQISSEVPQNLSASRPQDRQFILSSKKLLLSDSGFYLCAWTRRMNTEAFFGQGTRLTVV.